This is a list of T cell receptor beta chains from one sample in a study of T cell responses to AZD1222 COVID-19 vaccine. Only in-frame clones appear in the TCRdb table, and some are missing; sequencing was by immunoSEQ multiplex PCR. The table lists roughly 110,000 clones, just over 90% of them singletons. The source material was peripheral blood, sampled 28 days after the second AZD1222 dose. These receptors came from an adult who received the AZD1222 COVID-19 vaccine. CDR3s include the opening cysteine and the closing phenylalanine or tryptophan. A D gene is named only where the DNA matches it firmly. Only part of the rows carry a size: once, few, many, or a class if the clone is expanded.

CDR3: CASSLSQGAGGYTF; DNA: TGTGCCAGCAGCCTTTCACAGGGGGCAGGGGGCTACACCTTC; size: -; D: TRBD1; J: TRBJ1-2; V: TRBV6-5
CDR3: CASSQAREAFF; DNA: TGTGCCAGCAGCCAAGCCAGGGAAGCTTTCTTT; size: -; D: -; J: TRBJ1-1; V: TRBV3-1/TRBV3-2
CDR3: CASSLGQYSGNTIYF; DNA: TGTGCCAGCAGCTTAGGGCAGTACTCTGGAAACACCATATATTTT; size: -; D: -; J: TRBJ1-3; V: TRBV13
CDR3: CAWSVLENQPQHF; DNA: TGTGCCTGGAGTGTACTAGAGAATCAGCCCCAGCATTTT; size: -; D: -; J: TRBJ1-5; V: TRBV30
CDR3: CSVEKQGSYEQYF; DNA: TGCAGCGTTGAAAAACAGGGATCCTACGAGCAGTACTTC; size: -; D: -; J: TRBJ2-7; V: TRBV29-1
CDR3: CATSRGTGAEKLFF; DNA: TGTGCCACCAGCAGAGGCACAGGGGCTGAAAAACTGTTTTTT; size: -; D: TRBD1; J: TRBJ1-4; V: TRBV15
CDR3: CASSSGLAGSGTYEQYF; DNA: TGTGCCAGCAGCTCGGGACTAGCGGGATCGGGGACCTACGAGCAGTACTTC; size: -; D: TRBD2; J: TRBJ2-7; V: TRBV13
CDR3: CASSPPGGGQGHYGYTF; DNA: TGTGCCAGCTCACCACCGGGTGGCGGACAGGGTCACTATGGCTACACCTTC; size: -; D: TRBD1; J: TRBJ1-2; V: TRBV18
CDR3: CASSRGLRNQPQHF; DNA: TGTGCCAGCAGTCGAGGGTTGAGAAATCAGCCCCAGCATTTT; size: -; D: -; J: TRBJ1-5; V: TRBV2
CDR3: CASSLRVGGNYGYTF; DNA: TGTGCCAGCAGCTTACGGGTAGGGGGAAACTATGGCTACACCTTC; size: few; D: -; J: TRBJ1-2; V: TRBV11-2
CDR3: CAIAPGRSYGYTF; DNA: TGTGCCATCGCTCCGGGACGGAGCTATGGCTACACCTTC; size: -; D: -; J: TRBJ1-2; V: TRBV28
CDR3: CASSRSVAGRSDEAFF; DNA: TGTGCCAGCAGCCGTTCGGTGGCGGGGCGGAGTGATGAAGCTTTCTTT; size: -; D: -; J: TRBJ1-1; V: TRBV5-6
CDR3: CASSPLGPLEQYF; DNA: TGTGCCAGCAGCCCCTTGGGACCTCTCGAGCAGTACTTC; size: -; D: -; J: TRBJ2-7; V: TRBV27
CDR3: CASSETTSGSTDTQYF; DNA: TGTGCCAGCAGTGAAACGACTAGCGGGAGCACAGATACGCAGTATTTT; size: -; D: TRBD2; J: TRBJ2-3; V: TRBV2
CDR3: CASSGGHNNYGYTF; DNA: TGTGCCAGCAGCGGGGGTCACAACAACTATGGCTACACCTTC; size: -; D: -; J: TRBJ1-2; V: TRBV7-2
CDR3: CATSRTGVSYNEQFF; DNA: TGTGCCACCAGCAGAACGGGAGTGTCCTACAATGAGCAGTTCTTC; size: -; D: -; J: TRBJ2-1; V: TRBV15
CDR3: CASSLGGGAYSGNTIYF; DNA: TGTGCCAGCAGCTTAGGTGGAGGGGCCTACTCTGGAAACACCATATATTTT; size: -; D: -; J: TRBJ1-3; V: TRBV11-2
CDR3: CATKTGMNTEAFF; DNA: TGTGCCACAAAAACAGGGATGAACACTGAAGCTTTCTTT; size: few; D: -; J: TRBJ1-1; V: TRBV27
CDR3: CASSLASGSSYEQYF; DNA: TGTGCCAGCAGTTTAGCTAGCGGGAGCTCCTACGAGCAGTACTTC; size: -; D: TRBD2; J: TRBJ2-7; V: TRBV28
CDR3: CASSTRASSYEQYF; DNA: TGTGCCAGCAGTACCCGAGCCAGCTCCTACGAGCAGTACTTC; size: -; D: -; J: TRBJ2-7; V: TRBV6-5
CDR3: CASSELAATYEQYF; DNA: TGTGCCAGCAGTGAATTAGCGGCGACCTACGAGCAGTACTTC; size: -; D: -; J: TRBJ2-7; V: TRBV25-1
CDR3: CASSFQGTATYEQYF; DNA: TGTGCCAGCAGTTTCCAAGGGACTGCTACCTACGAGCAGTACTTC; size: -; D: -; J: TRBJ2-7; V: TRBV27
CDR3: CASSLAESGSARYEQYF; DNA: TGTGCCAGCAGTCTAGCGGAGTCGGGGTCCGCGCGTTACGAGCAGTACTTC; size: -; D: TRBD2; J: TRBJ2-7; V: TRBV6-2/TRBV6-3
CDR3: CASSYSRVSVGAEAFF; DNA: TGTGCCAGCAGTTACTCGAGAGTATCGGTCGGGGCTGAAGCTTTCTTT; size: -; D: -; J: TRBJ1-1; V: TRBV6-2/TRBV6-3
CDR3: CASRRRENSPLHF; DNA: TGCGCCAGCCGGAGAAGGGAGAATTCACCCCTCCACTTT; size: -; D: -; J: TRBJ1-6; V: TRBV5-1
CDR3: CASSLGPHAAGASGNTIYF; DNA: TGTGCCAGCAGCTTAGGACCCCACGCGGCAGGGGCGTCTGGAAACACCATATATTTT; size: -; D: -; J: TRBJ1-3; V: TRBV7-6
CDR3: CASSVDVGGGSYEQYF; DNA: TGTGCCAGCAGCGTTGACGTGGGGGGAGGCTCCTACGAGCAGTACTTC; size: -; D: -; J: TRBJ2-7; V: TRBV5-5
CDR3: CASSLGISTAEAFF; DNA: TGTGCCAGCAGCTTAGGAATAAGTACGGCAGAAGCTTTCTTT; size: -; D: -; J: TRBJ1-1; V: TRBV7-2
CDR3: CASSEGTEAFF; DNA: TGTGCCAGCAGCGAGGGCACTGAAGCTTTCTTT; size: -; D: -; J: TRBJ1-1; V: TRBV5-4
CDR3: CASSQGNSRGPYF; DNA: TGTGCCAGCAGCCAAGGGAATTCCCGGGGCCCGTACTTC; size: -; D: -; J: TRBJ2-5; V: TRBV3-1/TRBV3-2
CDR3: CASSLDRVLVYTF; DNA: TGTGCCAGCAGTTTAGACAGGGTTCTGGTCTACACCTTC; size: -; D: TRBD1; J: TRBJ1-2; V: TRBV28
CDR3: CASSLTGGYGYTF; DNA: TGTGCCAGCAGTTTAACAGGCGGCTATGGCTACACCTTC; size: -; D: -; J: TRBJ1-2; V: TRBV6-5
CDR3: CASSVGPTSGSYNEQFF; DNA: TGTGCCAGCAGCGTAGGACCAACTAGCGGGAGCTACAATGAGCAGTTCTTC; size: -; D: TRBD2; J: TRBJ2-1; V: TRBV9
CDR3: CAISDGLSGTEAFF; DNA: TGTGCCATCAGTGATGGGTTGTCGGGCACTGAAGCTTTCTTT; size: -; D: -; J: TRBJ1-1; V: TRBV10-3
CDR3: CASSSGTANYGYTF; DNA: TGTGCCAGCAGTTCCGGGACAGCAAACTATGGCTACACCTTC; size: -; D: TRBD1; J: TRBJ1-2; V: TRBV2
CDR3: CASSHFLGNNAGYTF; DNA: TGTGCCAGCAGCCATTTCCTTGGGAACAATGCAGGCTACACCTTC; size: -; D: -; J: TRBJ1-2; V: TRBV9
CDR3: CASSIDRGEGEQYF; DNA: TGTGCCAGTAGTATAGACAGGGGCGAAGGCGAGCAGTACTTC; size: -; D: -; J: TRBJ2-7; V: TRBV19
CDR3: CAGRQNTEAFF; DNA: TGTGCCGGAAGACAGAACACTGAAGCTTTCTTT; size: -; D: -; J: TRBJ1-1; V: TRBV2
CDR3: CASENRDNSPLHF; DNA: TGTGCCAGCGAAAACAGGGATAATTCACCCCTCCACTTT; size: once; D: -; J: TRBJ1-6; V: TRBV19
CDR3: CASSTGQLPYEQYF; DNA: TGTGCCAGCAGCACGGGACAGCTTCCCTACGAGCAGTACTTC; size: -; D: TRBD1; J: TRBJ2-7; V: TRBV5-6
CDR3: CASRNRGHGSPLHF; DNA: TGTGCCAGCAGAAACAGGGGGCACGGTTCACCCCTCCACTTT; size: -; D: TRBD1; J: TRBJ1-6; V: TRBV28
CDR3: CASSYYRTDSNQPQHF; DNA: TGTGCCAGCAGCTACTACCGGACAGATAGCAATCAGCCCCAGCATTTT; size: once; D: -; J: TRBJ1-5; V: TRBV7-9
CDR3: CASSVQGSYGYTF; DNA: TGTGCCAGCAGCGTCCAGGGATCCTATGGCTACACCTTC; size: once; D: -; J: TRBJ1-2; V: TRBV13
CDR3: CASSLELQETQYF; DNA: TGTGCTAGCAGCTTAGAGCTGCAAGAGACCCAGTACTTC; size: once; D: -; J: TRBJ2-5; V: TRBV7-7
CDR3: CATSDPTGPDTQYF; DNA: TGTGCCACCAGTGACCCGACAGGACCAGATACGCAGTATTTT; size: -; D: -; J: TRBJ2-3; V: TRBV24-1
CDR3: CASSDHGGELFF; DNA: TGTGCCAGCAGCGATCATGGCGGGGAGCTGTTTTTT; size: -; D: -; J: TRBJ2-2; V: TRBV9
CDR3: CASSLGQLYGYTF; DNA: TGTGCCAGCAGCTTGGGGCAGCTGTATGGCTACACCTTC; size: -; D: -; J: TRBJ1-2; V: TRBV5-6
CDR3: CASSEVYGTAGNTIYF; DNA: TGTGCCAGCAGTGAAGTGTACGGGACAGCTGGAAACACCATATATTTT; size: -; D: TRBD1; J: TRBJ1-3; V: TRBV2
CDR3: CASSQAPGQGGIQPQHF; DNA: TGCGCCAGCAGCCAAGCACCTGGACAGGGGGGAATTCAGCCCCAGCATTTT; size: -; D: TRBD1; J: TRBJ1-5; V: TRBV4-1
CDR3: CASSLGTGGGYGYTF; DNA: TGTGCCAGCAGCCTTGGGACAGGGGGGGGCTATGGCTACACCTTC; size: -; D: TRBD1; J: TRBJ1-2; V: TRBV3-1/TRBV3-2
CDR3: CASSQDRQGGYEQYF; DNA: TGCGCCAGCAGCCAAGACCGACAGGGGGGTTACGAGCAGTACTTC; size: -; D: TRBD1; J: TRBJ2-7; V: TRBV4-3